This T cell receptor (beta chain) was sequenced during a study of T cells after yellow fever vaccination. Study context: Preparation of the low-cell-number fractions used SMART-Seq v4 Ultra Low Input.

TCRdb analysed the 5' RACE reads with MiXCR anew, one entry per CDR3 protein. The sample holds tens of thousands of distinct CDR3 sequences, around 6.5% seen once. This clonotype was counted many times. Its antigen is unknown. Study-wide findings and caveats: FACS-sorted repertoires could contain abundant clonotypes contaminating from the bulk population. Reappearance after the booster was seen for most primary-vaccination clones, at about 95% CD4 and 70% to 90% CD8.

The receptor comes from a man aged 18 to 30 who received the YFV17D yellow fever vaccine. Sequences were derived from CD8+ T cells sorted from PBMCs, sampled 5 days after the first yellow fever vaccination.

The DNA for the CDR3 is TGTGCCAGCAGCTTGGGGGGTCAGAACCCAGACACCTTC. As protein: CASSLGGQNPDTF. This chain links TRBV7-9 with TRBJ1-2; D is perhaps TRBD1 (5 bases). V was cut by 3 bases and J by 12 bases, with 17 bases left in between. CDR1 is SEHNR, CDR2 FQNEAQ, per germline (reference sequence). The CDR3 loop spans 13 amino acids.